The TCR beta chain described here comes from a study of cytomegalovirus exposure and HLA in healthy donors. The PCR contained 60 Vbeta and 13 Jbeta primers. The repertoire was sequenced with immunoSEQ multiplex PCR; TCRdb's copy has only in-frame clones and lacks some. Counted here are some 120,000 clones, around 80% occurring once; the ten biggest clones make up about 9.1%. The V segment lost 3 bases and the J segment 5 bases; nucleotides outside the gene matches: 10. The CDR3 is made up of 16 amino acids. Per the germline V gene, CDR1 is MGHDK and CDR2 is SYGVNS. Material for sequencing was PBMCs. The source of this sequence is a woman aged 50 to 60 in good health and CMV-seropositive. The gene calls are TRBV25-1 and TRBJ2-3; 8 nucleotides match TRBD2. The CDR3 DNA follows: TGTGCCAGCAGTGAGGAAAGGACTAGCTGGGGAGATACGCAGTATTTT. Translating gives CASSEERTSWGDTQYF.